These 20 T cell receptor beta chains share one sample of origin, sequenced in a study of blood T cell repertoires in COVID-19. Some clones are missing from TCRdb's copy, which holds only in-frame ones; the method was immunoSEQ multiplex PCR. The table shows some 200,000 clones, with more than 65% occurring only once. The sequencing sample was made of peripheral blood. Every receptor here comes from a woman in her thirties or forties who had recovered from COVID-19.

Comments on this clone: A read error may produce the germline difference seen at one junction end. The genes are TRBV7-9 and TRBJ1-6; D unresolved. The CDR3 is made up of 14 amino acids. Germline CDR1 SEHNR, CDR2 FQNEAQ (reference sequence). The CDR3 spells CASSLESFNSPLHF. The CDR3 DNA reads as TGTGCCAGCAGCTTGGAGTCCTTTAATTCACCCCTCCACTTT.

This clone turned up a few times. This chain joins TRBV7-2 and TRBJ1-3; D unclear. V gave up 5 bases and J gave up 0 bases, with 5 bases separating them. The CDR3 has 13 residues. From germline, CDR1 is SGHTA and CDR2 FQGNSA. The DNA for the CDR3 is TGTGCCAGCAGCCAGTACTCTGGAAACACCATATATTTT. It specifies CASSQYSGNTIYF. Full variable domain (remainder filled in from reference TRBV7-2 and TRBJ1-3): GAGVSQSPSNKVTEKGKDVELRCDPISGHTALYWYRQSLGQGLEFLIYFQGNSAPDKSGLPSDRFSAERTGGSVSTLTIQRTQQEDSAVYLCASSQYSGNTIYFGEGSWLTVV.

The chain carries TRBV5-4 and TRBJ1-1; unclear D gene. V lost 0 bases and J lost 1, with 7 bases in between. CDR3 size: 14 residues. CDR1 is SGHNT and CDR2 is YYREEE in the germline V gene (reference sequence). The CDR3 reads CASSLETRNTEAFF. CDR3 DNA: TGTGCCAGCAGCTTGGAAACCAGGAACACTGAAGCTTTCTTT.

V gene TRBV6-5 combines with J gene TRBJ2-5, with 8 bases lining up with TRBD2. This CDR3 comprises 14 residues. With 5 bases clipped from V and 5 bases from J, the junction kept 7 bases outside the gene matches. Germline V gives CDR1 MNHEY, CDR2 SVGAGI. The DNA of the CDR3 is TGTGCCAGCAGTCCCACGGGGGGGCGGGAGACCCAGTACTTC. Protein sequence: CASSPTGGRETQYF.

J is TRBJ2-7 and V is TRBV6-5; the match to TRBD1 covers 8 bases. The ends lost 6 bases at V and 0 bases at J; junction bases unmatched: 4. CDR1 is MNHEY, CDR2 SVGAGI, per germline. CDR3 length equals 14 residues. The DNA of the CDR3 is TGTGCCAGCAGCCAGGGACAGGTCTCCTACGAGCAGTACTTC. Translation gives CASSQGQVSYEQYF.

The chain employs TRBV11-3 and TRBJ2-5; D not resolved. Germline CDR1 and CDR2: SGHNT and YENEEA. The CDR3 consists of 14 residues. V was cut by 2 bases and J by 5 bases, with 12 bases left in between. In nucleotides, the CDR3 is TGTGCCAGCAGCTTATTCTCCCAGATGGAGACCCAGTACTTC. It codes for CASSLFSQMETQYF.

This rearrangement joins TRBV27 to TRBJ2-1; TRBD2 might be the D (7 bases). V shed 5 bases and J shed 7 bases, with 21 bases lying between them. The CDR3 sequence is 16 residues long. Germline V gives CDR1 MNHEY, CDR2 SMNVEV (reference sequence). Here the CDR3 reads CASSGPVGGGGNEQFF. In nucleotides, the CDR3 is TGTGCCAGCAGTGGCCCGGTTGGGGGGGGCGGGAATGAGCAGTTCTTC.

V is TRBV7-6 and J is TRBJ2-7; TRBD1 is a possible D gene (5 bases). The CDR3 runs 16 residues. Germline CDR1 and CDR2: SGHVS and FNYEAQ. V gave up 1 base and J gave up 5 bases, with 18 bases separating them. The CDR3 is CASSLGFGQGWNEQYF. Written as DNA, the CDR3 is TGTGCCAGCAGCTTAGGTTTCGGTCAGGGTTGGAACGAGCAGTACTTC.

This clone was found once. The chain has TRBV14 and TRBJ2-5; TRBD2 aligns across 8 bases. The CDR3 runs 16 residues. The junction had 11 bases not matched to a gene; V was cut back by 6 bases and J by 2 bases. Germline-derived CDR1 and CDR2 are SGHDN and FVKESK. As DNA, the CDR3 is TGTGCCAGCAGTCCGTATGGGCTAGCGGGTCAAGAGACCCAGTACTTC. Protein product: CASSPYGLAGQETQYF.

The chain has TRBV7-9 and TRBJ2-7, with a weak D call TRBD1 (6 bases). The germline V gene has CDR1 SEHNR and CDR2 FQNEAQ (reference sequence). V lost 5 bases, J lost 1 base, and 12 bases lay in between. The CDR3 is made up of 14 amino acids. The CDR3 region is CASSRGQNSYEQYF. CDR3 nucleotide sequence: TGTGCCAGCAGCCGTGGACAGAATTCCTACGAGCAGTACTTC.

CDR3 residues: CASSISGQQPYEQYF. The CDR3 region has the DNA TGTGCCAGTAGTATATCGGGACAGCAACCCTACGAGCAGTACTTC. The genes are TRBV19 and TRBJ2-7; 7 nucleotides align to TRBD1. The CDR3 spans 15 residues. The germline CDR1 and CDR2 sequences are LNHDA and SQIVND (reference sequence). The V segment lost 2 bases and the J segment 2 bases; nucleotides outside the gene matches: 6.

The rearrangement links TRBV2 to TRBJ2-3; D may be TRBD2 (5 bases). CDR1 and CDR2 from the germline V gene are SNHLY and FYNNEI. The length of the CDR3 is 17 residues. V was cut by 5 bases and J by 2 bases, with 20 bases left in between. As DNA, the CDR3 is TGTGCCAGCAGTACCAGCCCCGCGGGCAGCCCCACAGATACGCAGTATTTT. Encoded protein: CASSTSPAGSPTDTQYF.

The gene calls are TRBV6-4 and TRBJ2-1; a weak D match, TRBD2 (6 bases). The V end lost 0 bases, the J end lost 8 bases, and 17 bases lay between the germline ends. The CDR3 loop spans 16 amino acids. Looked up from germline, CDR1 is MRHNA and CDR2 is SNTAGT. CDR3 in amino acids: CASSDSLALSSDEQFF. The CDR3 bases are TGTGCCAGCAGTGACTCACTAGCTCTTTCATCGGATGAGCAGTTCTTC.

The gene calls are TRBV3-1 (or the pseudogene TRBV3-2) and TRBJ2-3, with 7 bases identical to TRBD2. Germline CDR1 LGHDT, CDR2 YNNKEL (reference sequence). V lost 5 bases and J lost 1; bases outside the gene matches: 9. The CDR3 totals 16 residues. The CDR3 loop is CASSSRTSERTDTQYF. Here the CDR3 DNA reads TGTGCCAGCAGCTCCCGAACTAGCGAACGCACAGATACGCAGTATTTT.

The rearrangement uses TRBV19 and TRBJ2-5; the D gene is possibly TRBD2 (6 bases). This CDR3 region has 14 residues. Trimming cost V 4 bases and J 7 bases, with 16 bases left between them. The germline gives CDR1 LNHDA, CDR2 SQIVND (reference sequence). The CDR3 region is CASSNDPQAGTQYF. For the CDR3, the DNA is TGTGCCAGTAGTAACGACCCCCAAGCGGGGACCCAGTACTTC.

This clone was picked up one time. The DNA for the CDR3 is TGCAGCGTTAGTCAGTCGAATGAAAAACTGTTTTTT. Residues: CSVSQSNEKLFF. The chain has TRBV29-1 and TRBJ1-4; unclear D gene. Trimming removed 5 bases at V and 5 bases at J, with 9 bases between. CDR1 SQVTM and CDR2 ANQGSEA come from the germline V gene. This CDR3 has 12 residues. The full variable domain, with the rest looked up from reference TRBV29-1 and TRBJ1-4, is SAVISQKPSRDICQRGTSLTIQCQVDSQVTMMFWYRQQPGQSLTLIATANQGSEATYESGFVIDKFPISRPNLTFSTLTVSNMSPEDSSIYLCSVSQSNEKLFFGSGTQLSVL.

This clone occurred once. The V and J genes are TRBV7-9 and TRBJ2-1, with 9 bases lining up with TRBD2. V trimming: 0 bases; J trimming: 8 bases; junction bases outside the gene matches: 11. CDR1 is SEHNR, CDR2 FQNEAQ, per germline (reference sequence). The CDR3 extends over 17 amino acids. CDR3 in DNA: TGTGCCAGCAGCTTAGCCCTAGGGAGCGGGGGGACCGATGAGCAGTTCTTC. Translation: CASSLALGSGGTDEQFF.

This clone was observed a single time. The chain is built from TRBV5-5 and TRBJ1-4; TRBD1 is a possible D gene (6 bases). The CDR3 runs 17 residues. With 4 bases removed from V and 5 bases from J, the gap between germline ends came to 21 bases. Germline V lookup: CDR1 SGHKS, CDR2 YYEKEE (reference sequence). CDR3 sequence (DNA): TGTGCCAGCAGCCCACTTTCGTGGCCAGGGGAGAATGAAAAACTGTTTTTT. Its translation is CASSPLSWPGENEKLFF.

The chain is built from TRBV6-4 and TRBJ2-2; the D gene is possibly TRBD1 (7 bases). Trimming removed 5 bases at V and 4 bases at J, with 11 bases between. The CDR3 runs 14 residues. Germline-derived CDR1 and CDR2 are MRHNA and SNTAGT. CDR3 protein: CASSTGEATGELFF. In DNA form, the CDR3 reads TGTGCCAGCAGTACAGGGGAGGCCACCGGGGAGCTGTTTTTT.

V gene TRBV6-2 or TRBV6-3 combines with J gene TRBJ2-2; D unclear. The V gene's germline CDR1 is MNHEY and CDR2 SVGEGT. V lost 3 bases, J lost 5 bases, and 13 bases lay in between. The CDR3 runs 15 residues. The CDR3 protein is CASSYPQVRTGELFF. The CDR3 DNA reads TGTGCCAGCAGTTATCCCCAGGTGCGAACCGGGGAGCTGTTTTTT.